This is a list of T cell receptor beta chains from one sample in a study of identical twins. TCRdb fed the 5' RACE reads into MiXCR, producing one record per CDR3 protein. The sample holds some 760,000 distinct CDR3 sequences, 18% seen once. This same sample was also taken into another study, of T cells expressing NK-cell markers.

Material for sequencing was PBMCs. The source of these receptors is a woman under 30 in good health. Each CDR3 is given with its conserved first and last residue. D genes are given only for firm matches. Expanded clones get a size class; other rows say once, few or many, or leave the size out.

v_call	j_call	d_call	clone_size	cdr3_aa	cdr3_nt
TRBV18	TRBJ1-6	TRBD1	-	CASSRDSHPYNSPLHF	TGTGCCAGCTCCCGGGACAGCCACCCCTATAATTCACCCCTCCACTTT
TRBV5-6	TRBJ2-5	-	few	CASSSFLGRETQYF	TGTGCCAGCAGCTCATTCCTAGGCAGGGAGACCCAGTACTTC
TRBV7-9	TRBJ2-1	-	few	CASSSLGKRPYRGQFF	TGTGCCAGCAGCTCATTGGGTAAACGGCCTTATCGTGGGCAGTTCTTC
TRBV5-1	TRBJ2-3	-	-	CASSLYGAGTDTQYF	TGCGCCAGCAGCCTGTATGGGGCCGGGACAGATACGCAGTATTTT
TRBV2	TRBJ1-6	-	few	CASRWLGDGSPLHF	TGTGCCAGTCGCTGGTTGGGGGACGGGTCACCCCTCCACTTT
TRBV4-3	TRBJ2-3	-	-	CASSQDSQRRQYF	TGCGCCAGCAGCCAAGATAGCCAGCGGAGGCAGTATTTT
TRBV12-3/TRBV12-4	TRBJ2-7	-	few	CASSLSSAEQYF	TGTGCCAGCAGTCTTTCTAGCGCCGAGCAGTACTTC
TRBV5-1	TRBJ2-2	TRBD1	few	CASSLVQGVTGELFF	TGCGCCAGCAGCTTGGTACAGGGGGTCACCGGGGAGCTGTTTTTT
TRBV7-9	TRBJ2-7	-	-	CASSGVIDSYEQYF	TGTGCCAGCAGTGGGGTGATAGATTCCTACGAGCAGTACTTC
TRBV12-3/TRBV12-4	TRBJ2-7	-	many	CASSPQTSYEQYF	TGTGCCAGCAGCCCCCAAACTAGCTACGAGCAGTACTTC
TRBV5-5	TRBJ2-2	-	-	CARSQNHRTGELFF	TGTGCCAGGAGCCAAAATCACCGAACCGGGGAGCTGTTTTTT
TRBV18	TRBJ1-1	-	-	CASSPTEGLPEAFF	TGTGCCAGCTCACCGACTGAGGGTCTGCCTGAAGCTTTCTTT
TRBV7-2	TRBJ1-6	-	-	CASSPEGYSPLHF	TGTGCCAGCAGCCCAGAGGGTTATTCACCCCTCCACTTT
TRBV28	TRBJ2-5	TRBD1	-	CDYRRQGLPRGQETQYF	TGTGATTATCGACGACAGGGGCTTCCCAGGGGCCAAGAGACCCAGTACTTC
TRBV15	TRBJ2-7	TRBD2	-	CATSRLAGAYEQYF	TGTGCCACCAGCAGACTAGCGGGGGCCTACGAGCAGTACTTC
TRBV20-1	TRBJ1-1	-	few	CSANRQSNTEAFF	TGCAGTGCTAACCGACAGTCGAACACTGAAGCTTTCTTT
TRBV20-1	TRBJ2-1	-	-	CSASWGLPYNEQFF	TGCAGTGCTAGTTGGGGGTTGCCCTACAATGAGCAGTTCTTC
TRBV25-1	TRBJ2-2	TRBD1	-	CASSEMGQGSVTGELFF	TGTGCCAGCAGTGAAATGGGACAGGGTAGTGTGACCGGGGAGCTGTTTTTT
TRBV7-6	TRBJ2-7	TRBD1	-	CASSLPGQGREQYF	TGTGCCAGCAGCCTACCGGGACAGGGTCGCGAGCAGTACTTC
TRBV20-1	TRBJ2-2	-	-	CSAPDPNTGELFF	TGCAGTGCTCCGGATCCGAACACCGGGGAGCTGTTTTTT
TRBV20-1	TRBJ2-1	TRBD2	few	CSGWGGNEQFF	TGCAGTGGCTGGGGGGGGAATGAGCAGTTCTTC
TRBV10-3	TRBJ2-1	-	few	CAASLQNEQFF	TGTGCCGCGTCGCTACAGAATGAGCAGTTCTTC
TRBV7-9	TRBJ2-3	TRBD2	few	CASSPWSGALADTQYF	TGTGCCAGCAGCCCCTGGAGCGGGGCCCTGGCAGATACGCAGTATTTT
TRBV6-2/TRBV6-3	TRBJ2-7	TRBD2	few	CASWGGSAGEQYF	TGTGCCTCCTGGGGCGGGAGCGCTGGGGAGCAGTACTTC
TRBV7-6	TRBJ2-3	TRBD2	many	CASSLSGSGTDTQYF	TGTGCCAGCAGCTTGAGCGGGAGTGGCACAGATACGCAGTATTTT
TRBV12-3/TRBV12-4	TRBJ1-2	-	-	CASSLTVAHTF	TGTGCCAGCAGTTTAACCGTGGCTCATACCTTC
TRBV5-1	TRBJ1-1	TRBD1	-	CASSPEGAGGTEAFF	TGCGCCAGCAGCCCCGAGGGGGCAGGCGGCACTGAAGCTTTCTTT
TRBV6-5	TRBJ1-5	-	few	CASSPTENQPQHF	TGTGCCAGCTCGCCGACAGAAAATCAGCCCCAGCATTTT
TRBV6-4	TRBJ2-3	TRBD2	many	CASSAFGGAGGPTTTDTQYF	TGTGCCAGCAGTGCCTTTGGGGGAGCGGGGGGGCCGACTACTACCGATACGCAGTATTTT
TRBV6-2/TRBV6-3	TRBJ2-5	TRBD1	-	CASSSRTGWKTQYF	TGTGCCAGCAGTTCGAGGACAGGGTGGAAGACCCAGTACTTC
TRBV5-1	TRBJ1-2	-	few	CASSFASGSRYGYTF	TGCGCCAGCAGCTTCGCTTCGGGGAGTAGGTATGGCTACACCTTC
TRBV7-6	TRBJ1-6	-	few	CASSFGTRSTYNSPLHF	TGTGCCAGCAGCTTCGGGACACGGAGCACATATAATTCACCCCTCCACTTT
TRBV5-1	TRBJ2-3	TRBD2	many	CASSSSGTSGTDTQYF	TGCGCCAGCAGTTCCTCCGGGACTAGCGGCACAGATACGCAGTATTTT
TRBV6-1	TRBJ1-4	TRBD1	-	CASSERGQANEKLFF	TGTGCCAGCAGTGAAAGGGGACAGGCGAATGAAAAACTGTTTTTT
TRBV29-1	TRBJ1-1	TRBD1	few	CSVASGGWTEAFF	TGCAGCGTTGCATCAGGGGGCTGGACTGAAGCTTTCTTT
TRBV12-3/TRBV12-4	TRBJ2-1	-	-	CASSYAGSEFF	TGTGCCAGCAGTTACGCCGGGAGCGAGTTCTTC
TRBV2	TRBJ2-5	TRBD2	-	CASSEAGRTSGGTETQYF	TGTGCCAGCAGTGAAGCCGGGAGGACTAGCGGGGGCACAGAGACCCAGTACTTC
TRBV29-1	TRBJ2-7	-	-	CSLRVEGLQYF	TGCAGCTTGAGGGTAGAGGGGTTGCAGTACTTC
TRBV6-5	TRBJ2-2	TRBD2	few	CASSYWLAAGGDTGELFF	TGTGCCAGCAGTTACTGGCTAGCGGCCGGAGGGGACACCGGGGAGCTGTTTTTT
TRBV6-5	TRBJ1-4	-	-	CASSYSSGNEKLFF	TGTGCCAGCAGTTACTCCAGCGGTAATGAAAAACTGTTTTTT
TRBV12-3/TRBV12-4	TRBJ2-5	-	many	CASSQTVKETQYF	TGTGCCAGCAGCCAGACTGTAAAAGAGACCCAGTACTTC
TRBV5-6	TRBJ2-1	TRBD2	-	CASSLAGSGGANEQFF	TGTGCCAGCAGCTTGGCCGGTAGCGGGGGGGCCAATGAGCAGTTCTTC
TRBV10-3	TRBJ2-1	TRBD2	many	CAISTLGRGENEQFF	TGTGCCATCAGTACCCTCGGGCGGGGGGAGAATGAGCAGTTCTTC
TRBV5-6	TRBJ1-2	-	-	CASRTNRYHYGYTF	TGTGCCAGCAGGACGAATCGGTATCACTATGGCTACACCTTC
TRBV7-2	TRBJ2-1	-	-	CASSLAPGSGDEQFF	TGTGCCAGCAGCTTAGCTCCGGGCTCGGGGGATGAGCAGTTCTTC
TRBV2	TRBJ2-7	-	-	CASSEQGDIYEQYF	TGTGCCAGCAGTGAACAGGGTGATATCTACGAGCAGTACTTC
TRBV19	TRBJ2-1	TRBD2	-	CASTYSGRGAYNEQFF	TGTGCCAGTACCTATAGCGGGAGGGGGGCCTACAATGAGCAGTTCTTC
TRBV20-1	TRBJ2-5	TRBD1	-	CSARRDRAQETQYF	TGCAGTGCTAGAAGGGACAGGGCTCAAGAGACCCAGTACTTC
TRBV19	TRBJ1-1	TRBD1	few	CASTEGALLNTEAFF	TGTGCCAGTACAGAGGGGGCACTCCTTAACACTGAAGCTTTCTTT
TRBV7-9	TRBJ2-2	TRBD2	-	CASSAGEWTGELFF	TGTGCCAGCAGCGCGGGGGAATGGACCGGGGAGCTGTTTTTT
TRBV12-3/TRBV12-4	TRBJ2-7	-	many	CASSQGSSSYEQYF	TGTGCCAGCAGTCAGGGGTCTAGCTCCTACGAGCAGTACTTC
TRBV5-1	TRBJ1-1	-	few	CASRDTNTEAFF	TGCGCCAGCCGGGACACGAACACTGAAGCTTTCTTT
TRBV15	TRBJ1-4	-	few	CATSRVNRDNEKLFF	TGTGCCACCAGCAGAGTCAACAGAGATAATGAAAAACTGTTTTTT
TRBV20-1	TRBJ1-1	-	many	CSARPFLDGDTNTEAFF	TGCAGTGCAAGACCCTTCTTGGATGGGGACACTAACACTGAAGCTTTCTTT
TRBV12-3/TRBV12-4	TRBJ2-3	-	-	CASSRQGRGTDTQYF	TGTGCCAGCAGTCGTCAGGGCAGGGGCACAGATACGCAGTATTTT
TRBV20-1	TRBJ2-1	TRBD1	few	CSARDRLTGIYNEQFF	TGCAGTGCTAGAGATAGGCTGACAGGGATTTACAATGAGCAGTTCTTC
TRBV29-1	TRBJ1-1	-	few	CSVVASGQGGVNTEAFF	TGCAGCGTTGTAGCTTCTGGTCAGGGAGGGGTGAACACTGAAGCTTTCTTT
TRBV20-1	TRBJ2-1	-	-	CSASSGAQYNEQFF	TGCAGTGCTAGTTCGGGGGCGCAATACAATGAGCAGTTCTTC
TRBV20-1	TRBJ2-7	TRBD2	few	CSAFYIDSGRASYEQYF	TGCAGTGCTTTCTATATCGATAGCGGGAGGGCCTCCTACGAGCAGTACTTC
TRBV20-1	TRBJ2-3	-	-	CSATTADTQYF	TGCAGTGCTACGACGGCAGATACGCAGTATTTT